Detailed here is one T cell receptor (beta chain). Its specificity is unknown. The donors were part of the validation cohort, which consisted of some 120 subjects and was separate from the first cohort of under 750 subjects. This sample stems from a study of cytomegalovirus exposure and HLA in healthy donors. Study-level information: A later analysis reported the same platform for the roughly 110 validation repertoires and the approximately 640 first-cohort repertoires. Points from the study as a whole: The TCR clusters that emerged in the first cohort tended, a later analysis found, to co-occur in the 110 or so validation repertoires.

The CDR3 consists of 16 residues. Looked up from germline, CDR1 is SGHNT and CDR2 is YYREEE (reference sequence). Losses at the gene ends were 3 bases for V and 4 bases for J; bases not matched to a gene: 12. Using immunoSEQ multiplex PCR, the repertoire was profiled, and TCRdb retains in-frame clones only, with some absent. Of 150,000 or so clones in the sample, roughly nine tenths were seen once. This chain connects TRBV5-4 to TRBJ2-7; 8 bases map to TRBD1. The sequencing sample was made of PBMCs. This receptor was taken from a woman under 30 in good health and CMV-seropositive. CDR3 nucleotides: TGTGCCAGCAGCTCCGGACAGGGCCAAAAGGGGTACGAGCAGTACTTC. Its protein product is CASSSGQGQKGYEQYF.